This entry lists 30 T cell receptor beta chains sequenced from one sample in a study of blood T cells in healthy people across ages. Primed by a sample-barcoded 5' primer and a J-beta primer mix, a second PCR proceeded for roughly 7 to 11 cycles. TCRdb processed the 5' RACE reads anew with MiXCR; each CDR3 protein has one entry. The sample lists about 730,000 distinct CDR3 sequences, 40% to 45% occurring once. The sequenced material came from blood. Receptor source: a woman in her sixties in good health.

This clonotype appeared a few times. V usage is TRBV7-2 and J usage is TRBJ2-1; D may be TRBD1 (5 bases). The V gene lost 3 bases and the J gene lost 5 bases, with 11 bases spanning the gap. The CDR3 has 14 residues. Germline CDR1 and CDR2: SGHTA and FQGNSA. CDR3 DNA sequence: TGTGCCAGCAGCTTGGGGCAGACCAACAATGAGCAGTTCTTC. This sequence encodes CASSLGQTNNEQFF.

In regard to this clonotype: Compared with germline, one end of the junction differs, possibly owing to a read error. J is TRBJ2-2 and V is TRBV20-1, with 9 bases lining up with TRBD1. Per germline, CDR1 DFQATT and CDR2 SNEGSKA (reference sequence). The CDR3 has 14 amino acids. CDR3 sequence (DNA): TGCGGTGCTACCTGGACAGGGGACACCGGGGAGCTGTTTTTT. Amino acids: CGATWTGDTGELFF.

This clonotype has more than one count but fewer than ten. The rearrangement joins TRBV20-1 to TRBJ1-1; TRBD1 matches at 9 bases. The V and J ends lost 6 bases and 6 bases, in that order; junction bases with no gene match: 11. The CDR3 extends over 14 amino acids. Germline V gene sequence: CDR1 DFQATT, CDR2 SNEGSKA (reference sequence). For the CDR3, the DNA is TGCAGTGCAGCCCCGACAGGGGGGGTCGCTGAAGCTTTCTTT. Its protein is CSAAPTGGVAEAFF.

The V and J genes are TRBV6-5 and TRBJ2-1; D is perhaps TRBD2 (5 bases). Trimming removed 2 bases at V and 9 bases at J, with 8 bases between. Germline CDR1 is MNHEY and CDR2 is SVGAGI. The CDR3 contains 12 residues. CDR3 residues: CASSYVGGEQFF. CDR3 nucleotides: TGTGCCAGCAGTTACGTAGGAGGTGAGCAGTTCTTC.

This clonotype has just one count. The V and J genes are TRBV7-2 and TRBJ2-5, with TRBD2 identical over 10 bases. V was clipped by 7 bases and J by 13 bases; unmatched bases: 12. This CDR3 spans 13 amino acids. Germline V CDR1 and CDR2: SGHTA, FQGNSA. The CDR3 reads CASMLAGVIERYF. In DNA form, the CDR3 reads TGTGCCAGCATGCTAGCGGGAGTTATCGAGCGGTACTTC.

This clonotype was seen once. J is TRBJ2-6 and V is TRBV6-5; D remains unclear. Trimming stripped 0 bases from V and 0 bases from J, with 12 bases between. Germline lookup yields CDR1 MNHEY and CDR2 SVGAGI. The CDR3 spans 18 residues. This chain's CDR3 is CASSYSIKGVSGANVLTF. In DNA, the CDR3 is TGTGCCAGCAGTTACTCAATTAAAGGTGTCTCTGGGGCCAACGTCCTGACTTTC.

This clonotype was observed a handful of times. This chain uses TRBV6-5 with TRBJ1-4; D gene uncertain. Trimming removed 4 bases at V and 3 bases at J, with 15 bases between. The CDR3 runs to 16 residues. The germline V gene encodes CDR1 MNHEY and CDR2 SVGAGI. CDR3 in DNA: TGTGCCAGCAGTTCCGGGTATAGGACCTCTAATGAAAAACTGTTTTTT. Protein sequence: CASSSGYRTSNEKLFF.

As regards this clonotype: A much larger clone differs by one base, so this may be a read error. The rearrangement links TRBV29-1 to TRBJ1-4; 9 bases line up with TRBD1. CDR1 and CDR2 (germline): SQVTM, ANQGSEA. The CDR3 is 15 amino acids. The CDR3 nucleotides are TGCAGCCCGATCGGACCGGGACAGGGTAATGAAAGACTGTTTTTT. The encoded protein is CSPIGPGQGNERLFF.

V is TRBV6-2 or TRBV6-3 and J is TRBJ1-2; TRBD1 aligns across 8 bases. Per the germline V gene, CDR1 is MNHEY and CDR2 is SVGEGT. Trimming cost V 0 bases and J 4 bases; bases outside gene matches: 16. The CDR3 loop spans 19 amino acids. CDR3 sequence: CASSYSTGTGRSGAYGYTF. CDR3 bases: TGTGCCAGCAGTTACTCGACTGGGACAGGTCGATCAGGGGCCTATGGCTACACCTTC.

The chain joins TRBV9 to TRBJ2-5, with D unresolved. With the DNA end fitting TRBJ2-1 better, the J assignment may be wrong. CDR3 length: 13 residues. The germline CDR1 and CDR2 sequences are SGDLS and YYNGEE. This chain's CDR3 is CASSVGRQETQFF. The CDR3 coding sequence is TGTGCCAGCAGCGTAGGGCGACAAGAGACCCAGTTCTTC.

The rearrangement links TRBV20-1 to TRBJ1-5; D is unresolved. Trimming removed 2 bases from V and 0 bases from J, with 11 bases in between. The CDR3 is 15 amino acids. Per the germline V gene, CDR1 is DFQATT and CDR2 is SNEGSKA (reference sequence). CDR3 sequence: CSARSGEHSNQPQHF. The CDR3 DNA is TGCAGTGCTAGAAGCGGGGAGCATAGCAATCAGCCCCAGCATTTT.

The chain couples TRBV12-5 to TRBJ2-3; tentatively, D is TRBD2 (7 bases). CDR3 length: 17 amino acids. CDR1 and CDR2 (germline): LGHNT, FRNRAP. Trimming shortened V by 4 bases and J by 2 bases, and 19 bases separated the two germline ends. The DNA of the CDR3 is TGTGCTAGTGGTTCTGGCCTCCTCGCGGGGGCCACAGATACGCAGTATTTT. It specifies CASGSGLLAGATDTQYF.

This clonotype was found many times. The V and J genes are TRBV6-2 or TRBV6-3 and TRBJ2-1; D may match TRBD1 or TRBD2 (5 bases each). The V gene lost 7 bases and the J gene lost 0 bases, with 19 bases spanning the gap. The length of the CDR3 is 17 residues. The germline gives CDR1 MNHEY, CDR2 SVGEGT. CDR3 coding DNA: TGTGCCAGCACCAACAGATACGGGGCGAGCTCCTACAATGAGCAGTTCTTC. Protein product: CASTNRYGASSYNEQFF.

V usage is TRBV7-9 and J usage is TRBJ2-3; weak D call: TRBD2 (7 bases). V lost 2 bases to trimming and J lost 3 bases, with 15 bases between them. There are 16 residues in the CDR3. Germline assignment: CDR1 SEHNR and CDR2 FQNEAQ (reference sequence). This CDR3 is CASSLSGGAGTDTQYF. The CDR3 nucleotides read TGTGCCAGCAGCTTAAGTGGGGGGGCCGGGACAGATACGCAGTATTTT.

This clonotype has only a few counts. DNA for the CDR3: TGTGCCAGCAGCCTCCGCGAGGGGGCTGGCTACACCTTC. Residues: CASSLREGAGYTF. The chain has TRBV3-1 and TRBJ1-2; the match to TRBD1 covers 7 bases. The germline V gene has CDR1 LGHDT and CDR2 YNNKEL (reference sequence). The CDR3 is 13 amino acids. Germline trimming cut 4 bases from V and 7 bases from J; bases unmatched to any gene: 6.

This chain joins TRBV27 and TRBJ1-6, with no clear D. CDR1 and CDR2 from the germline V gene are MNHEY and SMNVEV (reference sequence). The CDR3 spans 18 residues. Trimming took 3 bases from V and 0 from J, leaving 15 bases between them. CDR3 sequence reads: CASSFPFRRGSYNSPLHF. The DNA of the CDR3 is TGTGCCAGCAGTTTCCCCTTTCGTCGGGGCTCCTATAATTCACCCCTCCACTTT.

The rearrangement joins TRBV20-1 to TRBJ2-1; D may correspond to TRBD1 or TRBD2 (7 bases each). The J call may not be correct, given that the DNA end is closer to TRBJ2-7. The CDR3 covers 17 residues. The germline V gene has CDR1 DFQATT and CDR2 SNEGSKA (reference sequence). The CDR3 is CSAEGAASGRSYNEQYF. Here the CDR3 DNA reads TGCAGTGCTGAGGGGGCGGCTAGCGGTCGATCCTACAATGAGCAGTACTTC.

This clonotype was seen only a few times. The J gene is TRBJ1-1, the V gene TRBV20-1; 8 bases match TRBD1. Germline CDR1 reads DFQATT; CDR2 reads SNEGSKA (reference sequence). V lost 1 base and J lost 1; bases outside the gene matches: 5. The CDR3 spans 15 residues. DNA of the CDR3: TGCAGTGCTAGAGGCAGGGGGCTCGCGAACACTGAAGCTTTCTTT. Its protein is CSARGRGLANTEAFF.

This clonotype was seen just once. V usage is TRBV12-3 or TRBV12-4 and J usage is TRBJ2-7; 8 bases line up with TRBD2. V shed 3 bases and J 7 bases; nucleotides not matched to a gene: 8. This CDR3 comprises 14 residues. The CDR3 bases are TGTGCCAGCAGTTTGTGGCGGGAGGACAATGAGCAGTACTTC. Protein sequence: CASSLWREDNEQYF.

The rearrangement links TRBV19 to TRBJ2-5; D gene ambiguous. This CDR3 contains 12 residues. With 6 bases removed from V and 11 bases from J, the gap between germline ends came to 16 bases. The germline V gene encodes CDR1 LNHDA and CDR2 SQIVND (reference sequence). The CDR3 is CASRSAENRQYF. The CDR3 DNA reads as TGTGCCAGTAGGTCCGCAGAAAACCGGCAGTACTTC. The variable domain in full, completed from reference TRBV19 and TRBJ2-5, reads DGGITQSPKYLFRKEGQNVTLSCEQNLNHDAMYWYRQDPGQGLRLIYYSQIVNDFQKGDIAEGYSVSREKKESFPLTVTSAQKNPTAFYLCASRSAENRQYFGPGTRLLVL.

The CDR3 is CASATRGVLAGGPDKNIQYF. The CDR3 nucleotides are TGTGCCAGCGCCACACGGGGGGTGCTAGCGGGAGGGCCGGACAAAAACATTCAGTACTTC. The chain uses TRBV5-4 and TRBJ2-4; TRBD2 agrees at 12 bases. The CDR3 runs 20 residues. V trimming: 7 bases; J trimming: 3 bases; junction bases outside the gene matches: 20. Germline V lookup: CDR1 SGHNT, CDR2 YYREEE (reference sequence).

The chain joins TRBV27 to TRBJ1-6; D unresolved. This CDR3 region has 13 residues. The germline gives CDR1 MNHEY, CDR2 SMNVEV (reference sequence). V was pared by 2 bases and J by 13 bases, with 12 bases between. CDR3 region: CASSLGIGIPLHF. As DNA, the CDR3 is TGTGCCAGCAGTTTAGGAATTGGGATCCCCCTCCACTTT.

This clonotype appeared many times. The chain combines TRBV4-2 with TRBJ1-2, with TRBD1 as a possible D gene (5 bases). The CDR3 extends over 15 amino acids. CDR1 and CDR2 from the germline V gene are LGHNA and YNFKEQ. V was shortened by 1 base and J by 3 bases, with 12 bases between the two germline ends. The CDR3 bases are TGTGCCAGCAGCCAAGTTGCGGACATCGACTATGGCTACACCTTC. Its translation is CASSQVADIDYGYTF.

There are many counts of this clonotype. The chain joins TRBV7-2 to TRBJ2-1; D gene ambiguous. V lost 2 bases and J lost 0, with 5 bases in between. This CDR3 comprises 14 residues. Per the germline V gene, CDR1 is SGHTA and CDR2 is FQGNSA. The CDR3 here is CASSLYDSYNEQFF. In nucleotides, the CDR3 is TGTGCCAGCAGCTTATATGACTCCTACAATGAGCAGTTCTTC.

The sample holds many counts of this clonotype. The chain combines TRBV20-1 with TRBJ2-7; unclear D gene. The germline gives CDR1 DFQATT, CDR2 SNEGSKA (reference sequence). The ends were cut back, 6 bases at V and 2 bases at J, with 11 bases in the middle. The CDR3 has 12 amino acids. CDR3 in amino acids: CSARDSPYEQYF. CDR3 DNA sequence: TGCAGTGCCCGAGACTCCCCCTACGAGCAGTACTTC.

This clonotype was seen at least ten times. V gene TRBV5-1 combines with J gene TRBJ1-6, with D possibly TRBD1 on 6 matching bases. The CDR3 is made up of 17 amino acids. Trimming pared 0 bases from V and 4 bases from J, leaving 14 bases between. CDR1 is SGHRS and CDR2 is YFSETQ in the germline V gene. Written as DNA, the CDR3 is TGCGCCAGCAGCTTGGTGATCGGGGGCGATTATAATTCACCCCTCCACTTT. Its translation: CASSLVIGGDYNSPLHF. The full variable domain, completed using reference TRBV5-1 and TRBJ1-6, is KAGVTQTPRYLIKTRGQQVTLSCSPISGHRSVSWYQQTPGQGLQFLFEYFSETQRNKGNFPGRFSGRQFSNSRSEMNVSTLELGDSALYLCASSLVIGGDYNSPLHFGNGTRLTVT.

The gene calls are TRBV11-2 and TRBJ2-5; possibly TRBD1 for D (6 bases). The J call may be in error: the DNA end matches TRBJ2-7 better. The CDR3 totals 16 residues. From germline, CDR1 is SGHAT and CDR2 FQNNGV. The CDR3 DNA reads TGTGCCAGCAGCTTAAGCGGCACAGGGCGTCGCCACGAGCAGTACTTC. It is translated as CASSLSGTGRRHEQYF.

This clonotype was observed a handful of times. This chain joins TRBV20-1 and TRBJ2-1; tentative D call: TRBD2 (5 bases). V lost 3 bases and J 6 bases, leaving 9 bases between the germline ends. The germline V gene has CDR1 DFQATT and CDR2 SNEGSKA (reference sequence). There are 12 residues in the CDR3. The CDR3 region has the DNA TGCAGTGCTAGGGACTTCTTCAATGAGCAGTTCTTC. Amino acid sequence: CSARDFFNEQFF.

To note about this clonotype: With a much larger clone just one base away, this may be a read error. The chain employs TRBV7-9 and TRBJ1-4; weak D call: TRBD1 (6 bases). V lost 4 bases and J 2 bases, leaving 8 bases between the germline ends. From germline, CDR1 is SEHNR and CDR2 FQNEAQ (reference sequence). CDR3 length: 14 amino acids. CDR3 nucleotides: TGTGCCAGCAGCTCAGGACAGACTAATGAAAAACTGTTTTTT. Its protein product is CASSSGQTNEKLFF.

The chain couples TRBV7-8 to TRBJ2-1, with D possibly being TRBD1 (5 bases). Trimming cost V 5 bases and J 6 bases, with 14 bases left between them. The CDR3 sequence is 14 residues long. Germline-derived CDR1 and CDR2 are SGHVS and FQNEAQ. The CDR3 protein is CASSPVQAGNEQFF. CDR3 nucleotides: TGTGCCAGCAGCCCCGTACAGGCCGGCAATGAGCAGTTCTTC.